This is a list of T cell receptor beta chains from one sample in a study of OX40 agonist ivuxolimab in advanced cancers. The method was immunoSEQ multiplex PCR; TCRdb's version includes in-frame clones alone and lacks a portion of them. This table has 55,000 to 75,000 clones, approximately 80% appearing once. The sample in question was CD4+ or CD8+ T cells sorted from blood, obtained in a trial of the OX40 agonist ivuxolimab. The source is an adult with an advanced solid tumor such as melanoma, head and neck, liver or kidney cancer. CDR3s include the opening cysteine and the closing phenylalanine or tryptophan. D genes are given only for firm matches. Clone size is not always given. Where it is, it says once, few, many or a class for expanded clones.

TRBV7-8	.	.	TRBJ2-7	CASSYPGVGSAYEQYF	TGTGCCAGCAGCTACCCTGGGGTGGGGTCGGCCTACGAGCAGTACTTC
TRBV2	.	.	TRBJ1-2	CASSDGYSYNGYTF	TGTGCCAGCAGTGACGGTTACAGTTATAATGGCTACACCTTC
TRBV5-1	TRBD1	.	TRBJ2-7	CASSLQGQGYEQYF	TGCGCCAGCAGCTTGCAGGGACAGGGCTACGAGCAGTACTTC
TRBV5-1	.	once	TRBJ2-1	CASSLGVGNEQFF	TGCGCCAGCAGCTTGGGAGTAGGCAATGAGCAGTTCTTC
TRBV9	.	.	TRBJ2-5	CASSVAPRETQYF	TGTGCCAGCAGCGTAGCCCCCCGAGAGACCCAGTACTTC
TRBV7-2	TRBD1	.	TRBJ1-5	CASSFTTGGTNQPQHF	TGTGCCAGCAGCTTCACGACAGGGGGGACCAATCAGCCCCAGCATTTT
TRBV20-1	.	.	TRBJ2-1	CSAPYTNEQFF	TGCAGTGCCCCGTACACGAATGAGCAGTTCTTC
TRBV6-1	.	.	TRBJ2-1	CASIREPPYNEQFF	TGTGCCAGCATCAGGGAGCCCCCCTACAATGAGCAGTTCTTC
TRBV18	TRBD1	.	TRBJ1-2	CASSTDRAYGYTF	TGTGCCAGCTCAACGGACAGGGCCTATGGCTACACCTTC
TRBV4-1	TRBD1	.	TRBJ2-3	CASSPDRAADTQYF	TGCGCCAGCAGCCCGGACAGGGCGGCAGATACGCAGTATTTT
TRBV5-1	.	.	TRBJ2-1	CASSLVAGSDEQFF	TGCGCCAGCAGCTTGGTGGCGGGGTCGGATGAGCAGTTCTTC
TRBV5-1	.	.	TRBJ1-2	CASSVGQFNYGYTF	TGCGCCAGCAGCGTAGGACAATTTAACTATGGCTACACCTTC
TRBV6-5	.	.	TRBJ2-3	CASLPGPYTDTQYF	TGTGCCAGTCTCCCGGGACCTTACACAGATACGCAGTATTTT
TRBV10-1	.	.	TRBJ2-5	CASSDRGLGTQYF	TGCGCCAGCAGTGACCGTGGACTTGGGACCCAGTACTTC
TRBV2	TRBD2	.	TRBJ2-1	CASSPAGGRYNEQFF	TGTGCCAGCAGCCCAGCGGGGGGTCGGTACAATGAGCAGTTCTTC
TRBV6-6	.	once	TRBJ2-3	CASSYTGTDTQYF	TGTGCCAGCAGTTATACAGGGACAGATACGCAGTATTTT
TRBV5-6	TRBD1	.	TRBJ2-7	CASSRRTGGHEQYF	TGTGCCAGCAGCAGGAGGACAGGGGGGCACGAGCAGTACTTC
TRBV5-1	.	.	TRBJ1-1	CASSLGAAVNTEAFF	TGCGCCAGCAGCTTGGGGGCAGCGGTGAACACTGAAGCTTTCTTT
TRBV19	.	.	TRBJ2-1	CASSIRRGGRNEQFF	TGTGCCAGTAGTATAAGAAGGGGGGGACGGAATGAGCAGTTCTTC
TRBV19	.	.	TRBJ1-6	CASSRTTTHNSPLHF	TGTGCCAGTAGTCGCACCACAACTCACAATTCACCCCTCCACTTT
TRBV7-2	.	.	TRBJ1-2	CASSDGTAIYGYTF	TGTGCCAGCAGCGACGGGACCGCCATCTATGGCTACACCTTC
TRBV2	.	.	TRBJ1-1	CASLSWENTEAFF	TGTGCCAGTTTATCTTGGGAAAACACTGAAGCTTTCTTT
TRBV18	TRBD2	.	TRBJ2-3	CASSPPRRGGLDTQYF	TGTGCCAGCTCACCACCACGCCGCGGGGGTCTGGATACGCAGTATTTT
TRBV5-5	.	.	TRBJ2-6	CASSLVRTAISGANVLTF	TGTGCCAGCAGCTTGGTAAGGACGGCGATCTCTGGGGCCAACGTCCTGACTTTC
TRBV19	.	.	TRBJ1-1	CASTSWGRLNTEAFF	TGTGCCAGTACCAGTTGGGGGCGCCTGAACACTGAAGCTTTCTTT
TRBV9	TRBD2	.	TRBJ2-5	CASSVGAGGGQETQYF	TGTGCCAGCAGCGTAGGTGCGGGGGGTGGCCAAGAGACCCAGTACTTC